Reported below is one T cell receptor (beta chain). The antigen it recognizes is unknown. No base quality values were provided; no much bigger clone lies one nucleotide off. Inclusive of the bounding cysteine and phenylalanine, the CDR3 is 14 residues long. Only the CDR3 portion is preserved as DNA: 42 bases, with reading frame beginning at the first base. Trimming accounts for 3 bases at V and 3 bases at J, while the number of junction bases matched to no gene is 6. CDR1 is given as SGDLS and CDR2 as YYNGEE, both from the germline V gene. The goal of deep resolution MiSeq sequencing was a depth between 1 in 1 million and 1 in 200,000 T cells, and coverage averaged 10x per clonotype. The immunoSEQ hsTCRB Kit was used to generate TCR beta libraries. Turning to the authors' computational methods: Data were analyzed with ImmunoSEQ Data Assistant and ImmunoSEQ Analyzer, with V, D and J genes assigned per IMGT definitions. Clonality was computed as one minus normalized Shannon entropy of productive rearrangement frequencies, ranging from 0 to 1. Only overrepresented clonotypes making up at least 0.05% of each patient's repertoire were included in the public clonotype analysis. About twelve repertoires from age-matched healthy donors, obtained from immuneACCESS, served as clonality controls. Sourced from immuneACCESS, this table was stored by TCRdb with only in-frame sequences that have V and J called. A share of the clones is absent; for the studies checked, an unresolved V gene accounts for under half, and the remainder has no known explanation. That table supplies the V and J calls and clone size; D and trimming were determined from the DNA. The sample data list about 330,000 clones, and roughly 70% of these were observed just once. Roughly 6.8% of the sample belongs to the ten largest clones.

The entry originates in a study of cytotoxic CD8 clonotypes in ibrutinib-treated CLL (dated by TCRdb to about 2021). For the wider study: The cohort included some 14 treatment-naive and under 13 relapsed/refractory patients; roughly 17 were IGHV unmutated. Partial responses were observed in some 24 patients and complete responses in 2; after a median follow-up of 68 months, remission was maintained in some 14 patients and progression was observed in approximately 12. Response samples were obtained after a median of roughly 13 months of treatment, with a range of about 6 to 36 months. An average of roughly 270,000 productive templates and tens of thousands of productive rearrangements was obtained per sample. Of the 86 participants in the trial, roughly 26 had longitudinal samples available. Cryopreserved peripheral blood mononuclear cells were collected at three points: before therapy, at response, and at either sustained remission or disease progression. Every sample from remission and from progressive disease was obtained while the patients were still on ibrutinib. Overall study results and their limits: Clonality increased at ibrutinib response, stayed stable in sustained remission, and fell back toward baseline at progression. At baseline, clonality was higher than in age-matched healthy donors and showed a strong correlation with circulating CD8+ T-cell counts. Public clonotypes were rare and either shrank or stayed stable during treatment, and the rise in clonality at ibrutinib response reflected expansion of private clonotypes. Lymph node repertoires were not examined, and the timing of sampling was not matched between patients in sustained remission and those whose disease progressed.

Roughly 2.2 micrograms of genomic DNA were extracted from cryopreserved PBMCs for TCR beta library preparation. High-throughput TCR beta sequencing was performed on longitudinal blood samples from CLL patients receiving ibrutinib monotherapy. Patients were enrolled in a phase 2 open-label single-center ibrutinib monotherapy trial. The material sequenced was PBMCs, taken after 36 months of ibrutinib treatment. This TCR derives from a human donor with chronic lymphocytic leukemia. In this chain, TRBV9 is recombined with TRBJ2-7; TRBD1 aligns with 7 central bases. The bases read TGTGCCAGCAGCGAAGGACAGGCGAACTACGAGCAGTACTTC. It is translated as CASSEGQANYEQYF.